This TCR beta chain was identified in a study of T and B cells in COVID-19 patients. This clonotype is deemed medium-sized. Blood genomic DNA input for TRB amplification was about 240-550 ng. BIOMED2 TRB-A/B primer pools were used in multiplex TRB PCR. Each CDR3 protein gets one entry after TCRdb re-called the multiplex PCR reads with MiXCR. The repertoire has 7,000 to 8,000 distinct CDR3 sequences, 26% of them found once; the top ten carry around a sixth. CDR3 length equals 17 residues. V was pared by 0 bases and J by 0 bases, with 8 bases of the junction left unmatched. The germline V gene has CDR1 MNHEY and CDR2 SVGAGI.

Source material: blood. The chain is built from TRBV6-5 and TRBJ2-7; TRBD2 agrees at 7 bases. The clonotype comes from a human donor with active COVID-19. The CDR3 loop is CASSYSIGRGSSYEQYF. In DNA, the CDR3 is TGTGCCAGCAGTTACTCGATCGGGCGCGGGAGCTCCTACGAGCAGTACTTC.